Below, 26 T cell receptor beta chains from the same sample are listed, as sequenced in a study of shared clonotypes between healthy human individuals. The data were produced by immunoSEQ multiplex PCR, yet TCRdb's version contains in-frame clones alone and is incomplete. The sample records some 1.5 million clones, 95% to 97% being singletons. Sequenced sample: naive CD4+ T cells sorted from blood. The subset here: CD45RA+ positively selected. The receptors stem from a man aged 25 to 40 in good health.

The rearrangement links TRBV28 to TRBJ2-3; D is unresolved. Per the germline V gene, CDR1 is MDHEN and CDR2 is SYDVKM. V shed 2 bases and J shed 3 bases, with 12 bases lying between them. CDR3 size: 15 residues. The CDR3 coding sequence is TGTGCCAGCAGTTTAAGTTCCCGGAGAACAGATACGCAGTATTTT. This encodes CASSLSSRRTDTQYF.

This sequence joins TRBV11-2 and TRBJ2-7, with 7 bases fitting TRBD1. The ends lost 3 bases at V and 5 bases at J; junction bases unmatched: 10. In germline, CDR1 is SGHAT, CDR2 FQNNGV. The CDR3 is 15 amino acids. In nucleotides, the CDR3 is TGTGCCAGCAGCTTTTGGGAGACAGGGTTGAACGAGCAGTACTTC. As protein: CASSFWETGLNEQYF.

V gene TRBV11-2 combines with J gene TRBJ1-1; D may be TRBD1 (6 bases). CDR1 is SGHAT and CDR2 is FQNNGV in the germline V gene. Trimming took off 5 bases at V and 4 bases at J, with 20 bases between the two ends. This CDR3 has 16 amino acids. Here the CDR3 reads CASSQEERGRGTEAFF. Here the CDR3 DNA reads TGTGCCAGCAGCCAGGAGGAGCGGGGGCGAGGCACTGAAGCTTTCTTT.

The chain links TRBV2 to TRBJ1-2, with a weak D call TRBD1 (5 bases). In germline, CDR1 is SNHLY, CDR2 FYNNEI. Trimming removed 4 bases at V and 7 bases at J, with 13 bases between. There are 13 residues in the CDR3. As DNA, the CDR3 is TGTGCCAGCAGTGCCAGGGCGGGACTTGGCTACACCTTC. Encoded protein: CASSARAGLGYTF.

This chain links TRBV4-1 with TRBJ2-3; no definite D call. This CDR3 has 16 amino acids. The V and J ends lost 2 bases and 1 base respectively, with 13 bases between them. The germline V gene has CDR1 MGHRA and CDR2 YSYEKL. The CDR3 nucleotides read TGCGCCAGCAGCCAACCCGGACGTGGAGGCACAGATACGCAGTATTTT. The encoded protein is CASSQPGRGGTDTQYF.

This chain connects TRBV4-2 to TRBJ2-1; 7 bases align to TRBD1. CDR1 LGHNA and CDR2 YNFKEQ come from the germline V gene. The CDR3 length is 17 residues. After removal of 1 base from V and 3 bases from J, the junction contained 9 bases not matched to a gene. The CDR3 reads CASSQGTTGTVYNEQFF. The CDR3 DNA sequence: TGTGCCAGCAGCCAAGGGACCACCGGGACAGTCTACAATGAGCAGTTCTTC.

The chain recombines TRBV5-8 with TRBJ1-1; D is undetermined. The CDR3 covers 14 residues. The V gene's germline CDR1 is SGHTS and CDR2 YDEGEE. Trimming cost V 2 bases and J 1 base, with 9 bases left between them. The CDR3 nucleotides read TGTGCCAGCAGCTTACTCAGGTCGAACACTGAAGCTTTCTTT. Translating it yields CASSLLRSNTEAFF.

V gene TRBV19 combines with J gene TRBJ1-4; a possible D gene is TRBD1 (5 bases). V lost 3 bases and J 2 bases, leaving 13 bases between the germline ends. This CDR3 has 16 residues. CDR1 and CDR2 from the germline V gene are LNHDA and SQIVND (reference sequence). CDR3 amino acids: CASSIWTISTNEKLFF. The CDR3 DNA reads as TGTGCCAGTAGTATCTGGACAATAAGTACTAATGAAAAACTGTTTTTT.

This chain links TRBV28 with TRBJ1-5, with unresolved D. The CDR3 spans 15 residues. The V end was cut by 4 bases, the J end by 3 bases, with 13 bases between. The germline CDR1 and CDR2 sequences are MDHEN and SYDVKM. The CDR3 here is CASSSGRSTNQPQHF. The CDR3 nucleotides read TGTGCCAGCAGTTCCGGACGGAGTACCAATCAGCCCCAGCATTTT.

V gene TRBV6-5 combines with J gene TRBJ2-7, with D uncertain. The V gene lost 8 bases and the J gene lost 2 bases, with 7 bases spanning the gap. CDR3 size: 11 residues. From germline, CDR1 is MNHEY and CDR2 SVGAGI. DNA for the CDR3: TGTGCCAGCGGTTTAGCCTACGAGCAGTACTTC. Protein product: CASGLAYEQYF.

The V gene is TRBV5-1, the J gene TRBJ2-3; D remains ambiguous. The CDR3 sequence is 13 residues long. Germline lookup yields CDR1 SGHRS and CDR2 YFSETQ. Deletions cut 4 bases from V and 2 bases from J, with 8 bases between. The CDR3 DNA sequence: TGCGCCAGCAGCCAAAGTGCCACAGATACGCAGTATTTT. Translated, it gives CASSQSATDTQYF.

J is TRBJ2-3 and V is TRBV4-1; D remains unclear. V was shortened by 0 bases and J by 1 base, with 8 bases between the two germline ends. The germline gives CDR1 MGHRA, CDR2 YSYEKL. The CDR3 spans 15 residues. The CDR3 DNA is TGCGCCAGCAGCCAAGATCGGCCTGGCACAGATACGCAGTATTTT. Protein: CASSQDRPGTDTQYF.

V and J are TRBV7-9 and TRBJ1-1; D call uncertain. Trimming removed 3 bases from V and 4 bases from J, with 9 bases in between. The germline V gene encodes CDR1 SEHNR and CDR2 FQNEAQ (reference sequence). The CDR3 is made up of 13 amino acids. The CDR3 nucleotides are TGTGCCAGCAGCTTTGACCAAACCACTGAAGCTTTCTTT. As protein: CASSFDQTTEAFF.

The chain is built from TRBV6-1 and TRBJ2-1, with a weak D call TRBD2 (6 bases). The CDR3 length is 16 residues. CDR1 is MNHNS, CDR2 SASEGT, per germline. V was clipped by 2 bases and J by 0 bases, with 11 bases between them. The CDR3 reads CASSEFLGSSYNEQFF. The DNA for the CDR3 is TGTGCCAGCAGTGAATTTCTCGGGAGCTCCTACAATGAGCAGTTCTTC.

This rearrangement joins TRBV10-3 to TRBJ1-1, with 7 bases aligning to TRBD1. Losses at the gene ends were 9 bases for V and 2 bases for J; bases not matched to a gene: 9. Germline CDR1 and CDR2: ENHRY and SYGVKD. The CDR3 has 14 amino acids. CDR3 loop: CAIRTDRDNTEAFF. The CDR3 nucleotides are TGTGCCATACGAACCGACAGGGATAACACTGAAGCTTTCTTT.

The V and J genes are TRBV5-1 and TRBJ2-1; no firm D call. There are 13 residues in the CDR3. The V gene lost 0 bases and the J gene lost 10 bases, with 11 bases spanning the gap. Germline CDR1 SGHRS, CDR2 YFSETQ. The CDR3 DNA follows: TGCGCCAGCAGCTTGGAGACACCGCGGGAGCAGTTCTTC. It yields the protein CASSLETPREQFF.

The chain has TRBV10-1 and TRBJ2-4; perhaps D is TRBD1 or TRBD2 (5 bases each). From germline, CDR1 is WNHNN and CDR2 SYGVQD (reference sequence). V was clipped by 4 bases and J by 7 bases, with 14 bases between them. This CDR3 is built from 14 residues. The CDR3 bases are TGCGCCAGCAGTGGGGGGTCTGGGGCGAACATTCAGTACTTC. Translating it yields CASSGGSGANIQYF.

DNA of the CDR3: TGCGCCAGCAGCCAAGACTTCACAGGGATGGCGGGCCACGAGCAGTACTTC. Protein: CASSQDFTGMAGHEQYF. The chain carries TRBV4-1 and TRBJ2-7; a weak D match, TRBD1 (6 bases). The CDR3 is 17 residues long. CDR1 and CDR2 from the germline V gene are MGHRA and YSYEKL. The ends were cut back, 0 bases at V and 5 bases at J, with 20 bases in the middle.

The chain recombines TRBV2 with TRBJ2-3; 14 bases map to TRBD2. Germline CDR1 reads SNHLY; CDR2 reads FYNNEI. CDR3 length equals 22 residues. V shed 2 bases, J shed 2 bases, and the junction held 18 bases outside the gene matches. The CDR3 reads CASSEPTPGLAGERRFTDTQYF. CDR3 DNA: TGTGCCAGCAGTGAACCGACTCCGGGACTAGCGGGAGAACGACGCTTCACAGATACGCAGTATTTT.

This rearrangement joins TRBV5-1 to TRBJ2-6; D not certain. The V end was cut by 2 bases, the J end by 0 bases, with 9 bases between. CDR1 and CDR2 (germline): SGHRS, YFSETQ. CDR3 length: 16 amino acids. CDR3 loop: CASSFGRSSGANVLTF. The CDR3 DNA is TGCGCCAGCAGCTTCGGACGGAGCTCTGGGGCCAACGTCCTGACTTTC.

This clone was detected once. The chain employs TRBV1 and TRBJ2-4; no check of the table's D call, TRBD2, against the DNA was made. TRBV1 is shown as a pseudogene. The CDR3 runs 23 residues. DNA for the CDR3: TGCACCAGCAGCCAAGAATCCTCGGCCGGGGCTAGCGGGATGAATCGGGCCAAAAACATTCAGTACTTC. Protein product: CTSSQESSAGASGMNRAKNIQYF.

The chain is built from TRBV10-3 and TRBJ2-3, with TRBD2 matching 8 bases. The germline V gene encodes CDR1 ENHRY and CDR2 SYGVKD. V lost 8 bases and J lost 1; bases outside the gene matches: 2. CDR3 size: 13 residues. The CDR3 bases are TGTGCCATCGCGGGGGGTGGCACAGATACGCAGTATTTT. It translates to CAIAGGGTDTQYF.

The count of this clone is one. This sequence joins TRBV7-2 and TRBJ1-2; 8 bases agree with TRBD1. In germline, CDR1 is SGHTA, CDR2 FQGNSA. With 6 bases clipped from V and 3 bases from J, the junction kept 9 bases outside the gene matches. The CDR3 contains 15 residues. The chain's CDR3 is CASRRLQGADYGYTF. The DNA for the CDR3 is TGTGCCAGCAGACGACTCCAGGGGGCCGACTATGGCTACACCTTC. The full variable domain, in which reference TRBV7-2 and TRBJ1-2 provide the parts outside the CDR3, is GAGVSQSPSNKVTEKGKDVELRCDPISGHTALYWYRQSLGQGLEFLIYFQGNSAPDKSGLPSDRFSAERTGGSVSTLTIQRTQQEDSAVYLCASRRLQGADYGYTFGSGTRLTVV.

V usage is TRBV13 and J usage is TRBJ2-3, with unresolved D. Trimming took off 0 bases at V and 4 bases at J, with 5 bases between the two ends. The V gene's germline CDR1 is PRHDT and CDR2 FYEKMQ (reference sequence). The CDR3 has 13 amino acids. CDR3 sequence: CASSLGAADTQYF. The CDR3 DNA reads as TGTGCCAGCAGCTTAGGCGCCGCAGATACGCAGTATTTT. The variable domain in full, completed from reference TRBV13 and TRBJ2-3, reads AAGVIQSPRHLIKEKRETATLKCYPIPRHDTVYWYQQGPGQDPQFLISFYEKMQSDKGSIPDRFSAQQFSDYHSELNMSSLELGDSALYFCASSLGAADTQYFGPGTRLTVL.

A note on this clone: This sample also contains other DNA sequences that code for the same CDR3. This rearrangement joins TRBV7-9 to TRBJ2-7; D uncertain. CDR1 and CDR2 from the germline V gene are SEHNR and FQNEAQ (reference sequence). V lost 5 bases, J lost 2 bases, and 4 bases lay in between. The CDR3 runs to 11 residues. The CDR3 loop reads CASSLTYEQYF. The CDR3 region has the DNA TGTGCCAGCAGCCTCACCTACGAGCAGTACTTC.

On this clone: This specimen includes other DNA sequences encoding the same CDR3. V gene TRBV27 combines with J gene TRBJ2-7, with D tentatively TRBD2 (6 bases). The V gene's germline CDR1 is MNHEY and CDR2 SMNVEV (reference sequence). Deletions cut 2 bases from V and 0 bases from J, with 8 bases between. The CDR3 has 14 residues. CDR3 in DNA: TGTGCCAGCAGTTTACGGCGGGACTCCTACGAGCAGTACTTC. Its translation is CASSLRRDSYEQYF.